This paragraph covers one TCR beta chain sequence. What it binds is unknown. Produced via immunoSEQ multiplex PCR; TCRdb's table is partial and in-frame only. The sample lists about 480,000 clones; approximately 90% were seen once. Treatment in this sample: some 20 received Ad26.COV2.S at low or high dose, single or two shots; a few received placebo; per-sample allocation not given. The study sampled participants on day 63 after the first vaccine or placebo injection. This sample stems from a study of Ad26.COV2.S vaccination and SARS-CoV-2 variants. Whole-study findings and limits: Similar non-spike TCR breadth was seen in vaccine and placebo recipients. Vaccine recipients had higher spike-specific TCR breadth than placebo recipients.

Trimming removed 4 bases from V and 1 base from J, with 14 bases in between. Germline assignment: CDR1 SGHRS and CDR2 YFSETQ. The CDR3 length is 16 residues. V usage is TRBV5-1 and J usage is TRBJ2-2; D gene ambiguous. Material: peripheral blood, obtained in a trial of Ad26.COV2.S vaccine versus placebo. The origin of this receptor is a person aged 18-65 years who received the Ad26.COV2.S COVID-19 vaccine or a placebo. The CDR3: CASSKSGFGNTGELFF. CDR3 in DNA: TGCGCCAGCAGCAAGAGTGGGTTCGGGAACACCGGGGAGCTGTTTTTT. The full variable domain, in which reference TRBV5-1 and TRBJ2-2 provide the parts outside the CDR3, is KAGVTQTPRYLIKTRGQQVTLSCSPISGHRSVSWYQQTPGQGLQFLFEYFSETQRNKGNFPGRFSGRQFSNSRSEMNVSTLELGDSALYLCASSKSGFGNTGELFFGEGSRLTVL.